This T cell receptor beta chain was recovered during a study of cytotoxic CD8 clonotypes in ibrutinib-treated CLL. In the study overall: Within the patient group, about ten were relapsed/refractory and roughly 14 treatment-naive, and around 17 were IGHV unmutated. A median approximately 12 months of treatment, range 6 to 36, preceded the collection of response samples. A mean of around 250,000 productive templates and tens of thousands of productive rearrangements was obtained per sample.

This CDR3 is built from 14 residues. Germline V gene lookup returns CDR1 SEHNR and CDR2 FQNEAQ (reference sequence). The V and J ends lost 2 bases and 6 bases respectively, with 13 bases between them. The study's findings and limits: Public clonotypes, rarely seen, contracted or held steady on treatment.

Produced via immunoSEQ multiplex PCR; TCRdb's table is partial and in-frame only. The table has fewer than 200,000 clones, approximately 80% seen once. Comment on this clone: Its antigen is not identified.

The chain joins TRBV7-9 to TRBJ1-2; a possible D gene is TRBD1 (6 bases). The receptor was derived from a human donor with chronic lymphocytic leukemia. The sequencing here drew on PBMCs, taken after 24 months of ibrutinib treatment. CDR3 amino acids: CASSLTDRSDGYTF. The CDR3 nucleotides read TGTGCCAGCAGCTTAACCGACAGGTCCGATGGCTACACCTTC.